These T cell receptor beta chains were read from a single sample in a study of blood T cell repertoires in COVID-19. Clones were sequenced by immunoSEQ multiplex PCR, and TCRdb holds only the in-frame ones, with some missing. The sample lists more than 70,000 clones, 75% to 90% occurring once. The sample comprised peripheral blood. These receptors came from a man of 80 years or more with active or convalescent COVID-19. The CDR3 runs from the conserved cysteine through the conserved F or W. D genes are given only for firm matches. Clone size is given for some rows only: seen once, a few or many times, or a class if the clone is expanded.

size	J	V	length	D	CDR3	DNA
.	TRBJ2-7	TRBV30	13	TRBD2	CACKGLATNEQYF	TGTGCCTGCAAAGGACTAGCGACAAACGAGCAGTACTTC
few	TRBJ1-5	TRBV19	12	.	CASSITEQPQHF	TGTGCCAGTAGTATAACAGAACAGCCCCAGCATTTT
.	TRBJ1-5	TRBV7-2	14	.	CASSPERGIQPQHF	TGTGCCAGCAGCCCAGAGAGGGGGATTCAGCCCCAGCATTTT
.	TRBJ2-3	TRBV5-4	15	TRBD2	CASSQRLAGADTQYF	TGTGCCAGCAGCCAAAGACTAGCGGGAGCAGATACGCAGTATTTT
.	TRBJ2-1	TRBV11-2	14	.	CASSSLTVYNEQFF	TGTGCCAGCAGCTCACTGACAGTCTACAATGAGCAGTTCTTC
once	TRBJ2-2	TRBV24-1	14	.	CATSDPSVPGELFF	TGTGCCACCAGTGACCCCTCGGTCCCCGGGGAGCTGTTTTTT
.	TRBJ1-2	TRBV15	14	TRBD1	CATSRAGQSYGYTF	TGTGCCACCAGCAGAGCGGGACAGTCGTATGGCTACACCTTC
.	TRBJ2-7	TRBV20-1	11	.	CSAVERYEQYF	TGCAGTGCTGTAGAGAGGTACGAGCAGTACTTC
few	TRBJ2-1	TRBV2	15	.	CASSGEIGSYNEQFF	TGTGCCAGCAGTGGAGAAATCGGTTCCTACAATGAGCAGTTCTTC
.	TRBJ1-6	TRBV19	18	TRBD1	CASSISRRGQGENSPLHF	TGTGCCAGTAGTATATCCCGCCGAGGACAGGGGGAAAATTCACCCCTCCACTTT